Presented here are 3 T cell receptor beta chains from one specimen sequenced in a study of blood T cells in healthy people across ages. Combining a sample-barcoded 5' primer with a J-beta primer mix, a second PCR ran for roughly 6 to 11 cycles. TCRdb passed the 5' RACE reads through MiXCR, listing each CDR3 protein once. The data hold about 1.5 million distinct CDR3 sequences, with 42% observed a single time. Input material: blood. These receptors all come from a woman between 18 and 30 years old in good health.

This clonotype was seen repeatedly, ten times or more. This chain links TRBV11-2 with TRBJ2-5; D is undetermined. The germline V gene encodes CDR1 SGHAT and CDR2 FQNNGV. This CDR3 is built from 14 residues. The ends were cut back, 5 bases at V and 0 bases at J, with 10 bases in the middle. CDR3 DNA sequence: TGTGCCAGCAGCCTTCTCGGAGACCAAGAGACCCAGTACTTC. It is translated as CASSLLGDQETQYF.

The V gene is TRBV2, the J gene TRBJ1-2; D uncertain. Trimming removed 6 bases from V and 1 base from J, with 6 bases in between. Germline-derived CDR1 and CDR2 are SNHLY and FYNNEI. CDR3 size: 12 residues. CDR3 coding DNA: TGTGCCAGCAGGGGAGTTAACTATGGCTACACCTTC. It translates to CASRGVNYGYTF.

The chain joins TRBV9 to TRBJ2-3; D tentatively fits TRBD1 or TRBD2 (5 bases each). Looked up from germline, CDR1 is SGDLS and CDR2 is YYNGEE. V was trimmed by 10 bases and J by 1 base, leaving 22 bases between them. The CDR3 consists of 16 residues. This CDR3 reads CARIGRTGGRTDTQYF. DNA of the CDR3: TGTGCCCGCATCGGACGTACTGGGGGACGCACAGATACGCAGTATTTT. The variable domain in full, with the rest retrieved from reference TRBV9 and TRBJ2-3, is DSGVTQTPKHLITATGQRVTLRCSPRSGDLSVYWYQQSLDQGLQFLIQYYNGEERAKGNILERFSAQQFPDLHSELNLSSLELGDSALYFCARIGRTGGRTDTQYFGPGTRLTVL.